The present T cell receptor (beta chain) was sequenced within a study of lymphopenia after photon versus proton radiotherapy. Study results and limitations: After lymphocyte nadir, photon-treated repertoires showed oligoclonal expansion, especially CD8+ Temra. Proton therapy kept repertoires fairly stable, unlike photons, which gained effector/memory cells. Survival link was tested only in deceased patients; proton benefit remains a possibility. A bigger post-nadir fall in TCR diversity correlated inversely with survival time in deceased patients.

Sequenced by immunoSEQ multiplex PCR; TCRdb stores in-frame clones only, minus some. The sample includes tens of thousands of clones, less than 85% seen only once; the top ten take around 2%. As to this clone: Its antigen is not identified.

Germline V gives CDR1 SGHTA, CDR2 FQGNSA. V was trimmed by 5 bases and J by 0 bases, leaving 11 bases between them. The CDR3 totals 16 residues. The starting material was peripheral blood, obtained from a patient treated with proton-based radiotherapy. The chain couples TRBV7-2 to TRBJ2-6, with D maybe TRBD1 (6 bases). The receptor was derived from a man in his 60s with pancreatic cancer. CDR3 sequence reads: CASSPQGNSGANVLTF. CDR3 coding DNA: TGTGCCAGCAGCCCACAGGGCAACTCTGGGGCCAACGTCCTGACTTTC.